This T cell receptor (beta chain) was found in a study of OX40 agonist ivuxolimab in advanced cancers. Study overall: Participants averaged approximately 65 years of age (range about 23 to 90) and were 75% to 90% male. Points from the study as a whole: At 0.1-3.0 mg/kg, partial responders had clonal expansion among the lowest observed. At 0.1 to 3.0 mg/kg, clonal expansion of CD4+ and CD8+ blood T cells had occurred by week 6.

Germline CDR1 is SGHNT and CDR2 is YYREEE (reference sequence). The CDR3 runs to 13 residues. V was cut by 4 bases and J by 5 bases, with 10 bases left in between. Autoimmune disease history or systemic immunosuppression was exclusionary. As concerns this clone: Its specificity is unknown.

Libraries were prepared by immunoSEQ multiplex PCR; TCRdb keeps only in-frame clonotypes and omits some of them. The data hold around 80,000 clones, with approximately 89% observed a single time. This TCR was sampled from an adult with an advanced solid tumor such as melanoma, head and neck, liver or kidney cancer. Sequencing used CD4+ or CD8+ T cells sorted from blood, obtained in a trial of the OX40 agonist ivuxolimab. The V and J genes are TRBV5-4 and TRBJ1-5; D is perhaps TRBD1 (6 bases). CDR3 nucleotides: TGTGCCAGCAGCGCGAACAGGGATCAGCCCCAGCATTTT. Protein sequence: CASSANRDQPQHF.